The clone carrying this TCR beta chain was found a few times. The antigen is undetermined. This sample is drawn from a study of CD8 T cells in ankylosing spondylitis. Notes on the study in general: Within matched ankylosing spondylitis synovial fluid, disease-linked clones were reportedly significantly enriched. Ankylosing spondylitis blood appeared to carry a characteristic TCR beta motif of roughly 8 highly homologous variants.

From the 5' RACE reads, TCRdb called clonotypes with MiXCR, one entry per CDR3 protein. Among about 130,000 distinct CDR3 sequences listed, 17% were seen once. The CDR3 has 19 residues. The junction had 5 bases not matched to a gene; V was cut back by 3 bases and J by 1 base. Germline values: CDR1 KGHDR, CDR2 SFDVKD. Sequencing used blood, either unsorted or a sorted T cell fraction (not recorded which). V and J are TRBV24-1 and TRBJ2-1, with TRBD2 identical over 16 bases. This clonotype was obtained from a male donor with ankylosing spondylitis. CDR3 protein: CATSDTGLAGGPSYNEQFF. The CDR3 region has the DNA TGTGCCACCAGTGATACGGGACTAGCGGGAGGGCCTTCCTACAATGAGCAGTTCTTC.